The subject of this entry is one T cell receptor beta chain. What it recognizes is unknown. Clones were read by immunoSEQ multiplex PCR, and TCRdb kept only the in-frame ones, dropping some. Here the sample spans about 69,000 clones, 83% being singletons. This sample is part of a study of T cell responses to AZD1222 COVID-19 vaccine. General study results and limits: Of spike-specific TCRs, nearly half reportedly target regions left unmutated in variants.

V lost 6 bases and J lost 6, with 16 bases in between. The CDR3 is 14 residues long. Germline CDR1 is MRHNA and CDR2 is SNTAGT. V and J are TRBV6-4 and TRBJ2-3; a weak D match, TRBD1 (6 bases). This sequence originates from an adult who received the AZD1222 COVID-19 vaccine. The source was peripheral blood, collected 28 days after the second AZD1222 dose. DNA of the CDR3: TGTGCCAGCAGCCGGGACACCGAAGGGGATACGCAGTATTTT. Translating gives CASSRDTEGDTQYF.